Presented here are 29 T cell receptor beta chains from one specimen sequenced in a study of identical twins. Each CDR3 protein is one row after TCRdb ran MiXCR on the 5' RACE reads. The sample comprises nearly 200,000 distinct CDR3 sequences, about a sixth of which are singletons, and over 35% rests with the top ten. The sample was also linked to a second study, of T cells expressing NK-cell markers.

Material for sequencing was CD8+ T cells sorted from blood. The source of these receptors is a woman under 30 in good health.

The chain employs TRBV29-1 and TRBJ1-1; 10 nucleotides align to TRBD1. The CDR3 contains 14 residues. Germline V gene lookup returns CDR1 SQVTM and CDR2 ANQGSEA. V shed 4 bases and J 1 base; nucleotides not matched to a gene: 3. This CDR3 is CSVVGDRGNTEAFF. The CDR3 bases are TGCAGCGTTGTAGGGGACAGGGGGAACACTGAAGCTTTCTTT.

This clonotype was picked up a small number of times. This chain joins TRBV5-1 and TRBJ2-7; D is unresolved. This CDR3 is built from 13 residues. CDR1 is SGHRS and CDR2 is YFSETQ in the germline V gene. Deletions cut 4 bases from V and 2 bases from J, with 10 bases between. The CDR3 spells CASSPPIAYEQYF. CDR3 DNA: TGCGCCAGCAGCCCCCCAATAGCCTACGAGCAGTACTTC.

This clonotype occurred a few times. The rearrangement uses TRBV18 and TRBJ2-7; TRBD1 might be the D (5 bases). The germline V and J ends were trimmed by 8 bases and 5 bases, with 10 bases remaining between them. The germline V gene encodes CDR1 KGHSH and CDR2 LQKENI. The length of the CDR3 is 11 residues. The CDR3 is CASRREHEQYF. CDR3 nucleotide sequence: TGTGCCAGCCGCAGGGAACACGAGCAGTACTTC.

There are a few counts of this clonotype. The chain combines TRBV6-5 with TRBJ2-7; 9 nucleotides match TRBD2. The CDR3 has 14 amino acids. CDR1 and CDR2 from the germline V gene are MNHEY and SVGAGI. Trimming cost V 0 bases and J 6 bases; bases outside gene matches: 3. The CDR3 loop is CASSYSSSGVEQYF. The CDR3 DNA reads TGTGCCAGCAGTTACTCGTCTAGCGGGGTCGAGCAGTACTTC.

The gene calls are TRBV9 and TRBJ2-2; D gene uncertain. The germline CDR1 and CDR2 sequences are SGDLS and YYNGEE. CDR3 length: 15 amino acids. Deletions cut 0 bases from V and 1 base from J, with 7 bases between. The CDR3 bases are TGTGCCAGCAGCGTAGAGTGGGGGAACACCGGGGAGCTGTTTTTT. Amino acids: CASSVEWGNTGELFF.

The chain has TRBV6-1 and TRBJ2-7; tentatively, D is TRBD2 (5 bases). This CDR3 contains 14 residues. Germline V gene data show CDR1 as MNHNS and CDR2 as SASEGT. Trimming stripped 10 bases from V and 5 bases from J, with 21 bases between. The CDR3 coding sequence is TGTGCCACTAATGGGAGATGGGGATATGACGAGCAGTACTTC. This encodes CATNGRWGYDEQYF.

The J gene is TRBJ2-3, the V gene TRBV20-1, with 7 bases aligning to TRBD2. The CDR3 has 16 residues. Germline loops: CDR1 DFQATT, CDR2 SNEGSKA (reference sequence). The V gene end was trimmed by 6 bases and the J gene end by 2 bases; junction bases not matched to a gene: 14. The DNA for the CDR3 is TGCAGTGCCCCCGCGTCGGCTAGCGGATACACAGATACGCAGTATTTT. This codes for CSAPASASGYTDTQYF.

The chain couples TRBV20-1 to TRBJ2-3; D is ambiguous. In germline, CDR1 is DFQATT, CDR2 SNEGSKA (reference sequence). With 5 bases removed from V and 8 bases from J, the gap between germline ends came to 11 bases. The length of the CDR3 is 11 residues. The CDR3 coding sequence is TGCAGTGCTTCACTGGGCCCTACGCAGTATTTT. It encodes CSASLGPTQYF.

The rearrangement links TRBV3-1 to TRBJ2-3; 7 bases are a match to TRBD1. Trimming removed 4 bases from V and 2 bases from J; junction bases left unmatched: 9. The CDR3 is made up of 16 amino acids. Germline loops: CDR1 LGHDT, CDR2 YNNKEL (reference sequence). The CDR3 is CASSPQRGQFTDTQYF. The DNA of the CDR3 is TGTGCCAGCAGCCCTCAGAGGGGGCAGTTCACAGATACGCAGTATTTT.

The rearrangement uses TRBV15 and TRBJ2-5; D is possibly TRBD2 (6 bases). The V and J ends lost 0 bases and 4 bases respectively, with 9 bases between them. This CDR3 has 14 residues. CDR1 LNHNV and CDR2 YYDKDF come from the germline V gene (reference sequence). In DNA, the CDR3 is TGTGCCACCAGCAGAGATCTTAGCGGAGAGACCCAGTACTTC. It specifies CATSRDLSGETQYF.

There are a few counts of this clonotype. The CDR3 reads CSARLPTGKTEAFF. In DNA, the CDR3 is TGCAGTGCCAGATTGCCGACAGGGAAGACTGAAGCTTTCTTT. The chain has TRBV20-1 and TRBJ1-1; 7 bases fit TRBD1. V was clipped by 6 bases and J by 5 bases; unmatched bases: 12. CDR3 length equals 14 residues. Germline CDR1 reads DFQATT; CDR2 reads SNEGSKA (reference sequence).

The chain combines TRBV29-1 with TRBJ2-3; 8 bases are shared with TRBD2. Germline trimming cut 7 bases from V and 5 bases from J; bases unmatched to any gene: 17. The germline V gene encodes CDR1 SQVTM and CDR2 ANQGSEA. CDR3 length: 16 residues. The CDR3 bases are TGCAGCGCCTGGGTCCTACAGCGGGAGTTAATAGATACGCAGTATTTT. Residues: CSAWVLQRELIDTQYF.

V is TRBV27 and J is TRBJ1-6; no clear D. Per the germline V gene, CDR1 is MNHEY and CDR2 is SMNVEV (reference sequence). Trimming cost V 6 bases and J 4 bases, with 7 bases left between them. The CDR3 consists of 13 residues. CDR3 amino acids: CASSLIYNSPLHF. CDR3 nucleotides: TGTGCCAGCAGCCTTATTTATAATTCACCCCTCCACTTT.

This clonotype was counted a few times. This chain uses TRBV3-1 with TRBJ2-7; perhaps TRBD1 as D (5 bases). The V end lost 1 base, the J end lost 4 bases, and 11 bases lay between the germline ends. CDR3 length: 14 amino acids. CDR1 and CDR2 (germline): LGHDT, YNNKEL (reference sequence). The CDR3 sequence is CASSQGLTEYEQYF. The DNA for the CDR3 is TGTGCCAGCAGCCAAGGACTGACAGAGTACGAGCAGTACTTC.

In its sample, this clonotype was seen a few times. The CDR3 loop is CASSMGPTSDTQYF. CDR3 nucleotide sequence: TGTGCCAGCAGCATGGGACCGACGTCAGATACGCAGTATTTT. V gene TRBV27 combines with J gene TRBJ2-3; D may be TRBD1 or TRBD2 (5 bases each). The V end lost 6 bases, the J end lost 4 bases, and 14 bases lay between the germline ends. The CDR3 has 14 residues. Per the germline V gene, CDR1 is MNHEY and CDR2 is SMNVEV (reference sequence).

The rearrangement links TRBV20-1 to TRBJ2-5; 8 nucleotides align to TRBD2. J gave up 3 bases and V 4 bases, and 13 bases lay outside the gene matches. Germline-derived CDR1 and CDR2 are DFQATT and SNEGSKA (reference sequence). This CDR3 comprises 16 residues. This chain's CDR3 is CSATESYREGKETQYF. The CDR3 nucleotides read TGCAGTGCTACAGAGTCTTATCGGGAGGGGAAAGAGACCCAGTACTTC.

The table lists this clonotype with a few counts. This sequence joins TRBV6-4 and TRBJ2-5; D possibly matches TRBD1 or TRBD2 (5 bases each). The CDR3 has 16 residues. V lost 7 bases to trimming and J lost 3 bases, with 21 bases between them. Germline V gene data show CDR1 as MRHNA and CDR2 as SNTAGT. CDR3 protein: CASTVAWGFPKETQYF. CDR3 sequence (DNA): TGTGCCAGCACCGTCGCTTGGGGGTTCCCTAAAGAGACCCAGTACTTC.

In this sample, this clonotype turned up a few times. The chain employs TRBV7-9 and TRBJ2-3, with D hard to call. CDR3 size: 16 residues. Trimming left V 5 bases short and J 0 bases short, with 15 bases between. The germline gives CDR1 SEHNR, CDR2 FQNEAQ (reference sequence). The CDR3 loop reads CASSPQMALSTDTQYF. DNA for the CDR3: TGTGCCAGCAGCCCTCAAATGGCTCTCAGCACAGATACGCAGTATTTT.

This clonotype was detected only a few times. The chain carries TRBV30 and TRBJ2-7; D is undetermined. This CDR3 is 12 amino acids long. V was pared by 3 bases and J by 0 bases, with 6 bases between. CDR1 and CDR2 from the germline V gene are GTSNPN and SVGIG (reference sequence). The CDR3: CAWRAHSYEQYF. The DNA of the CDR3 is TGTGCCTGGAGGGCCCACTCCTACGAGCAGTACTTC.

This clonotype turned up a few times. The V gene is TRBV3-1, the J gene TRBJ2-5; D is unresolved. Germline V gene sequence: CDR1 LGHDT, CDR2 YNNKEL (reference sequence). The length of the CDR3 is 15 residues. V lost 1 base and J lost 4, with 13 bases in between. The CDR3 region has the DNA TGTGCCAGCAGCCAAGGCCGTCATAAAGGAGAGACCCAGTACTTC. Amino acid sequence: CASSQGRHKGETQYF.

This clonotype was detected only a few times. The J gene is TRBJ1-2, the V gene TRBV12-3 or TRBV12-4; D uncertain. The length of the CDR3 is 13 residues. V was trimmed by 6 bases and J by 6 bases, leaving 14 bases between them. CDR3 loop: CASSFKRLNGYTF. Written as DNA, the CDR3 is TGTGCCAGCAGCTTCAAGCGGCTGAATGGCTACACCTTC.

By sample share, this clonotype is medium-sized. The rearrangement uses TRBV6-5 and TRBJ1-1; possibly TRBD1 for D (6 bases). Germline CDR1 MNHEY, CDR2 SVGAGI. The CDR3 has 13 residues. The V end lost 8 bases, the J end lost 4 bases, and 14 bases lay between the germline ends. Written as DNA, the CDR3 is TGTGCCAGCCAACAGGGTATGGGCACTGAAGCTTTCTTT. It yields the protein CASQQGMGTEAFF.

V gene TRBV12-3 or TRBV12-4 combines with J gene TRBJ2-7; D may be TRBD2 (5 bases). This CDR3 has 11 residues. The V and J ends lost 5 bases and 9 bases respectively, with 11 bases between them. The CDR3 DNA follows: TGTGCCAGCAGTGAGGGTTTTCGGCAGTACTTC. Translating it yields CASSEGFRQYF.

J is TRBJ1-1 and V is TRBV7-6, with D uncertain. Germline assignment: CDR1 SGHVS and CDR2 FNYEAQ. This CDR3 comprises 12 residues. The V end lost 7 bases, the J end lost 7 bases, and 13 bases lay between the germline ends. CDR3 bases: TGTGCCAGCAAAGGCGCGGGGAATGAAGCTTTCTTT. Amino acids: CASKGAGNEAFF.

In its sample, this clonotype was seen a few times. V gene TRBV7-2 combines with J gene TRBJ1-1, with D hard to call. The CDR3 sequence is 15 residues long. The V and J ends lost 0 bases and 1 base respectively, with 9 bases between them. Per germline, CDR1 SGHTA and CDR2 FQGNSA. This CDR3 is CASSLAALGNTEAFF. In DNA, the CDR3 is TGTGCCAGCAGCTTAGCGGCTCTTGGGAACACTGAAGCTTTCTTT.

CDR3 bases: TGTGCCAGCAGAAGGAGGGGACAGGGGGAGCAGTTCTTC. It yields the protein CASRRRGQGEQFF. The gene calls are TRBV14 and TRBJ2-1; 10 nucleotides agree with TRBD1. Germline V gene lookup returns CDR1 SGHDN and CDR2 FVKESK. The CDR3 consists of 13 residues. Trimming removed 6 bases from V and 10 bases from J; junction bases left unmatched: 6.

This clonotype came up many times. This chain joins TRBV12-3 or TRBV12-4 and TRBJ2-1; D unresolved. This CDR3 is 10 amino acids long. The V gene lost 7 bases and the J gene lost 7 bases, with 5 bases spanning the gap. This CDR3 reads CASKGNEQFF. The CDR3 DNA sequence: TGTGCCAGCAAAGGGAATGAGCAGTTCTTC.

This clonotype was seen repeatedly, ten times or more. J is TRBJ1-5 and V is TRBV5-1, with TRBD1 as a possible D gene (5 bases). The germline V gene has CDR1 SGHRS and CDR2 YFSETQ. There are 14 residues in the CDR3. V dropped 1 base and J dropped 7 bases, with 12 bases sitting between them. The CDR3 loop reads CASSLSGLGQPQHF. The CDR3 nucleotides read TGCGCCAGCAGCTTGTCAGGGCTCGGACAGCCCCAGCATTTT.

The rearrangement uses TRBV4-1 and TRBJ2-1; the match to TRBD2 covers 15 bases. Germline CDR1 reads MGHRA; CDR2 reads YSYEKL. CDR3 length: 24 residues. After removal of 3 bases from V and 2 bases from J, the junction contained 23 bases not matched to a gene. CDR3 nucleotides: TGCGCCAGCAGCCACTGGACAGGGGTATTTGTCCCGGGACTAGCGGGAGGCGCCTACAATGAGCAGTTCTTC. It specifies CASSHWTGVFVPGLAGGAYNEQFF.